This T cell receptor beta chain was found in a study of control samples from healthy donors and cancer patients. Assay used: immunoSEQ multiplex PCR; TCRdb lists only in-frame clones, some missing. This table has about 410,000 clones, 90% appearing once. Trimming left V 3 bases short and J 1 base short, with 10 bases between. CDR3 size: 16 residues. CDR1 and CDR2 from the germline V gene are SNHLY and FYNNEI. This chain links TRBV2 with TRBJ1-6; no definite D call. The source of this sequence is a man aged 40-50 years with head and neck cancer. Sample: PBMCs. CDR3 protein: CASSEDTRSYNSPLHF. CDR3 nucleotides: TGTGCCAGCAGTGAGGATACACGTTCCTATAATTCACCCCTCCACTTT.